This T cell receptor beta chain was retrieved from a study of blood T cell repertoires in COVID-19 (dated by TCRdb to 2020 to 2022). Study-wide context: Samples from collaborators originated in the United States, Italy and Spain and spanned both the acute and convalescent phases of COVID-19. The material from the prospective study consisted of cDNA or gDNA derived from T cells, B-cell-depleted T cells, or PBMCs. Deeply sampled blood TCRbeta repertoires from subjects exposed to, actively infected with, or recovered from COVID-19 were included in the dataset. The repertoires were made available in a free public database intended to serve as a resource for research on the immune response to SARS-CoV-2. The samples were drawn from two sources: the first 160 participants of the ongoing ImmuneRACE study, and 1,000 to 1,500 subjects contributed by 6 global collaborators. The sample metadata nearly always contained a de-identified subject ID, COVID-19 status, age in years and sex. Where HLA class I and class II types were available, the types were taken from metadata supplied by the sample provider, not from assay-based typing.

TCRbeta CDR3 regions were amplified from genomic DNA by means of the immunoSEQ Assay, a bias-controlled multiplex PCR. In the source study's methods: Nucleated cell counts per sample were estimated from amplification of reference gene primers within the assay. Sequence reads were collapsed and filtered to measure the absolute abundance of every unique TCRbeta CDR3 rearrangement. For each sample, productive Simpson clonality was calculated by taking the square root of Simpson's diversity index across productive rearrangements. As stored in TCRdb, this immuneACCESS dataset retains in-frame rearrangements with V and J assigned. A fraction of the clones does not appear; measured against another copy, unresolved V genes explain less than half of the discrepancy, and the remainder lacks a known reason. From that table come the V and J calls and clone size; the DNA was used to work out D and trimming. Counted in this sample were roughly 49,000 clones; around 78% of them appeared once. Jointly, the top ten make up roughly an eighth of the sample.

General study outcomes and caveats: How much clinical and demographic metadata was included differed by source and by participant, and the metadata was provided uncurated.

Concerning this clone: The antigen it recognizes is unknown. No per-base quality is available; no much larger clone lies one base away.

Whole blood was collected in K2EDTA tubes by collaborating institutions according to the institutions' own protocols. For TCRbeta analysis, collaborators shipped samples as frozen whole blood, isolated PBMCs, or DNA extracted from either of those sample types. Sequencing was done on a sample of peripheral blood. This TCR was sampled from a human donor in a cohort sampled during active COVID-19.

The CDR3 region: CASSLERLAPDTQYF. The DNA sequence is TGCGCCAGCAGCCTAGAGAGACTAGCCCCAGATACGCAGTATTTT. The chain is assembled from TRBV5-1 and TRBJ2-3; the junction holds 7 bases that match TRBD2. The CDR3 runs 15 residues from the cysteine to the phenylalanine. This entry keeps only the CDR3 DNA: 45 bases, framed from base 1. Reading the germline V gene gives CDR1 SGHRS and CDR2 YFSETQ. After removal of 4 bases from V and 4 bases from J, the junction retains 9 bases not matched to a gene.